This T cell receptor (beta chain) comes out of a study of shared clonotypes between healthy human individuals. Study information: Samples came from two female and a few male donors aged 18 to 49.

Sorted-subset replicate PCR reactions were performed with around 200 ng DNA, corresponding to roughly 29,000 T cell genomes. Here immunoSEQ multiplex PCR was the method, and the copy in TCRdb shows in-frame clones only, minus some. The sample contains more than 900,000 clones, approximately 80% of which appear only once. Study results and limitations: Between four donors, naive CD4 clonotypes were shared at a level of about 5%. With few donors, the genetic and exposure-history diversity represented was limited.

Germline-derived CDR1 and CDR2 are SGHRS and YFSETQ. The CDR3 is 14 amino acids. Trimming left V 8 bases short and J 0 bases short, with 12 bases between. A few counts support this clone. Its specificity is not known. The source is a young man in good health. Some clones in this sample may be carry-over from other donors' samples. The chain joins TRBV5-1 to TRBJ2-1; D gene ambiguous. The sequenced sample consisted of memory CD4+ T cells from PBMCs. Subset specified: CD45RA-negative fraction. The CDR3 here is CASTPESSYNEQFF. In DNA, the CDR3 is TGCGCCAGTACGCCCGAGAGCTCCTACAATGAGCAGTTCTTC.